The 30 T cell receptor beta chains below were found in one sample sequenced in a study of shared clonotypes between healthy human individuals (dated by TCRdb to 2018 to 2020). Libraries were made using the immunoSEQ multiplex PCR assay. TCRdb took this table from immuneACCESS and kept in-frame rearrangements with V and J called. Such tables lack part of the clones; where checked against another copy, unresolved V genes explain under half of the gap, and the rest is unexplained. The sample data list approximately 440,000 clones, and 70% to 80% of these were observed just once. The ten largest clones represent 12% of the sample. Sequences were obtained from PBMCs. These receptors all come from a middle-aged woman in good health. Some clones in this sample may be carry-over from other donors' samples.

The rearrangement links TRBV28 to TRBJ1-2; D possibly corresponds to TRBD1 (6 bases). The CDR3 extends over 14 amino acids. The V end lost 3 bases, the J end lost 2 bases, and 10 bases lay between the germline ends. Germline V gives CDR1 MDHEN, CDR2 SYDVKM. In DNA form, the CDR3 reads TGTGCCAGCAGTTTGGGACACGGAAACTATGGCTACACCTTC. Translation: CASSLGHGNYGYTF.

This clone occurred a few times. A read error is likely here: a far larger clone is one base away. The chain links TRBV28 to TRBJ2-7; D not resolved. The germline gives CDR1 MDHEN, CDR2 SYDVKM. The V end was cut by 5 bases, the J end by 6 bases, with 8 bases between. This CDR3 is built from 11 residues. CDR3: CASSGRTEQYF. CDR3 bases: TGTGCCAGCAGTGGGCGAACCGAGCAGTACTTC.

This clone is a singleton in its sample. The chain recombines TRBV30 with TRBJ2-7; D is unclear. Germline CDR1 is GTSNPN and CDR2 is SVGIG (reference sequence). The V gene lost 1 base and the J gene lost 2 bases, with 12 bases spanning the gap. This CDR3 contains 14 residues. The CDR3 protein is CAWSATAPTYEQYF. In DNA form, the CDR3 reads TGTGCCTGGAGTGCTACTGCGCCAACCTACGAGCAGTACTTC.

This clone has a handful of counts. The V and J genes are TRBV18 and TRBJ2-4, with D unclear. CDR3 length: 17 residues. Trimming pared 0 bases from V and 1 base from J, leaving 13 bases between. CDR1 is KGHSH and CDR2 is LQKENI in the germline V gene. The CDR3 sequence is CASSPPVKGFAKNIQYF. The CDR3 coding sequence is TGTGCCAGCTCACCACCCGTCAAGGGCTTCGCCAAAAACATTCAGTACTTC.

The rearrangement links TRBV7-9 to TRBJ2-1; no clear D gene. V shed 6 bases and J shed 8 bases, with 8 bases lying between them. The CDR3 spans 11 residues. Germline lookup yields CDR1 SEHNR and CDR2 FQNEAQ (reference sequence). CDR3 bases: TGTGCCAGCAGATCACGGTATGAGCAGTTCTTC. It is translated as CASRSRYEQFF.

In this sample, this clone turned up a few times. A read error may explain this, as a much larger clone is one base away. This chain joins TRBV4-3 and TRBJ1-4; no reliable D call. The CDR3 covers 16 residues. Per germline, CDR1 LGHNA and CDR2 YSLEER. CDR3 nucleotide sequence: TGCGCCAGCAGCCAAGATATAATACGGGGAAATGAAAAACTGTCTTTT. Its protein product is CASSQDIIRGNEKLSF.

This clone was recorded only once. V and J are TRBV7-9 and TRBJ2-1; 12 nucleotides align to TRBD2. The CDR3 length is 16 residues. The V gene's germline CDR1 is SEHNR and CDR2 FQNEAQ (reference sequence). V shed 1 base, J shed 16 bases, and the junction held 14 bases outside the gene matches. Here the CDR3 DNA reads TGTGCCAGCAGCTTAGAGGTGACTAGCGGGAGTCGGGGTAGTTTCTTC. This encodes CASSLEVTSGSRGSFF.

This chain links TRBV29-1 with TRBJ1-5; no reliable D call. CDR1 and CDR2 from the germline V gene are SQVTM and ANQGSEA. CDR3 length: 12 amino acids. V gave up 4 bases and J gave up 4 bases, with 8 bases separating them. The CDR3 here is CSVGEGNQPQHF. CDR3 nucleotide sequence: TGCAGCGTTGGAGAGGGTAATCAGCCCCAGCATTTT. The whole variable domain, filled in from reference TRBV29-1 and TRBJ1-5, reads SAVISQKPSRDICQRGTSLTIQCQVDSQVTMMFWYRQQPGQSLTLIATANQGSEATYESGFVIDKFPISRPNLTFSTLTVSNMSPEDSSIYLCSVGEGNQPQHFGDGTRLSIL.

The rearrangement uses TRBV29-1 and TRBJ2-1, with 10 nucleotides matching TRBD1. The junction had 2 bases not matched to a gene; V was cut back by 3 bases and J by 3 bases. The CDR3 runs to 14 residues. CDR1 and CDR2 (germline): SQVTM, ANQGSEA. CDR3 coding DNA: TGCAGCGTTGAGGACAGGGGGTTCTACAATGAGCAGTTCTTC. It codes for CSVEDRGFYNEQFF.

The V and J genes are TRBV6-6 and TRBJ1-4, with D unresolved. Germline V gene lookup returns CDR1 MNHNY and CDR2 SVGAGI (reference sequence). Trimming stripped 7 bases from V and 7 bases from J, with 13 bases between. The CDR3 runs to 13 residues. CDR3 in DNA: TGTGCCAGCACCTTGACGGCTCTTGAAAAACTGTTTTTT. This translates into CASTLTALEKLFF.

The chain has TRBV6-5 and TRBJ1-2; D uncertain. Trimming took off 6 bases at V and 8 bases at J, with 19 bases between the two ends. Germline V CDR1 and CDR2: MNHEY, SVGAGI. The CDR3 runs to 14 residues. CDR3 residues: CASRDGGDRYGYTF. CDR3 sequence (DNA): TGTGCCAGCAGGGACGGCGGGGATCGGTACGGCTACACCTTC.

This chain uses TRBV7-3 with TRBJ2-1; TRBD2 matches 9 bases. V was clipped by 4 bases and J by 0 bases; unmatched bases: 10. From germline, CDR1 is SGHTA and CDR2 FQGTGA. The CDR3 totals 18 residues. CDR3 DNA: TGTGCCAGCAGCTCTCGACCGTTTAGCGGGAGCTCCTACAATGAGCAGTTCTTC. It specifies CASSSRPFSGSSYNEQFF.

DNA for the CDR3: TGTGCCAGCAGCTTAGGTGGGGGGGAGAATGAAAAACTGTTTTTT. It encodes CASSLGGGENEKLFF. J is TRBJ1-4 and V is TRBV7-2, with D maybe TRBD1 (5 bases). Trimming took 1 base from V and 5 from J, leaving 11 bases between them. CDR3 length: 15 residues. CDR1 SGHTA and CDR2 FQGNSA come from the germline V gene.

In the case of this clone: Other DNA sequences in this sample translate to the same CDR3. The V and J genes are TRBV11-3 and TRBJ2-3, with D possibly matching TRBD2 (6 bases). The CDR3 consists of 14 residues. Germline CDR1 reads SGHNT; CDR2 reads YENEEA. V shed 3 bases and J shed 4 bases, with 11 bases lying between them. CDR3 coding DNA: TGTGCCAGCAGCTTGGGGCTAGCGTCAGATACGCAGTATTTT. It translates to CASSLGLASDTQYF.

The gene calls are TRBV4-1 and TRBJ1-4, with D maybe TRBD1 (6 bases). CDR3 length: 16 residues. V lost 4 bases and J 7 bases, leaving 19 bases between the germline ends. The germline gives CDR1 MGHRA, CDR2 YSYEKL. CDR3 amino acids: CASSRPWGPRSEKLFF. CDR3 DNA sequence: TGCGCCAGCAGCCGGCCGTGGGGGCCGAGGTCTGAAAAACTGTTTTTT.

The CDR3 here is CASSQAFTDTQYF. CDR3 coding DNA: TGCGCCAGCAGTCAGGCCTTCACAGATACGCAGTATTTT. This chain joins TRBV10-1 and TRBJ2-3; D ambiguous. CDR1 is WNHNN, CDR2 SYGVQD, per germline (reference sequence). The CDR3 runs to 13 residues. The V gene lost 5 bases and the J gene lost 2 bases, with 8 bases spanning the gap.

The chain has TRBV7-9 and TRBJ1-6; 9 nucleotides line up with TRBD1. V lost 5 bases to trimming and J lost 9 bases; unmatched junction nucleotides: 5. There are 14 residues in the CDR3. Germline lookup yields CDR1 SEHNR and CDR2 FQNEAQ (reference sequence). The CDR3 reads CASSKTGGASPLHF. The CDR3 DNA reads as TGTGCCAGCAGCAAAACAGGGGGCGCTTCACCCCTCCACTTT.

The chain couples TRBV10-3 to TRBJ1-1; a weak D match, TRBD1 (6 bases). There are 13 residues in the CDR3. In germline, CDR1 is ENHRY, CDR2 SYGVKD. V was trimmed by 11 bases and J by 1 base, leaving 14 bases between them. The CDR3 sequence: CASTDRSNTEAFF. The CDR3 nucleotides read TGTGCCTCAACCGACAGGTCGAACACTGAAGCTTTCTTT.

Of note for this clone: The likely explanation is a read error, given a far larger clone one base away. The identical CDR3 is also encoded by other nucleotide sequences in the sample. V usage is TRBV30 and J usage is TRBJ1-5; D might be TRBD1 (5 bases). Germline V CDR1 and CDR2: GTSNPN, SVGIG (reference sequence). CDR3 size: 15 residues. The CDR3 DNA sequence: TGTGCCTGGAGTCTGACGGGGCCTAGCAATCAGCCCCAGCACTTT. Amino acids: CAWSLTGPSNQPQHF.

The chain has TRBV7-9 and TRBJ2-7; 9 nucleotides match TRBD1. Germline V CDR1 and CDR2: SEHNR, FQNEAQ (reference sequence). The length of the CDR3 is 15 residues. J lost 4 bases, V lost 2 bases, and 6 bases had no gene match. The DNA for the CDR3 is TGTGCCAGCAGCTTAACAGGACAGGGGTGGTACGAGCAGTACTTC. Residues: CASSLTGQGWYEQYF. Together with reference TRBV7-9 and TRBJ2-7, the CDR3 gives the full variable domain: DTGVSQNPRHKITKRGQNVTFRCDPISEHNRLYWYRQTLGQGPEFLTYFQNEAQLEKSRLLSDRFSAERPKGSFSTLEIQRTEQGDSAMYLCASSLTGQGWYEQYFGPGTRLTVT.

As DNA, the CDR3 is TGTGCCATCAGGGGGGACAGGGGGCCCCAAGAGACCCAGTACTTC. This translates into CAIRGDRGPQETQYF. The V gene is TRBV10-3, the J gene TRBJ2-5, with 12 bases lining up with TRBD1. J lost 1 base, V lost 6 bases, and 3 bases had no gene match. This CDR3 spans 15 amino acids. The germline gives CDR1 ENHRY, CDR2 SYGVKD.

As concerns this clone: This may be a read error, as it is one base from a much larger clone. This CDR3 fails to terminate in the conserved phenylalanine or tryptophan, so it likely reflects a read error. This chain joins TRBV5-1 and TRBJ1-3; 8 nucleotides line up with TRBD1. The CDR3 is made up of 15 amino acids. From germline, CDR1 is SGHRS and CDR2 YFSETQ. V shed 0 bases and J 4 bases; nucleotides not matched to a gene: 3. The CDR3 DNA reads TGCGCCAGCAGCTTGGACAGGGGGGCCGGAAACACCATATATTCT. It codes for CASSLDRGAGNTIYS.

This chain connects TRBV18 to TRBJ2-5; D might be TRBD2 (6 bases). V gave up 3 bases and J gave up 3 bases, with 14 bases separating them. The CDR3 contains 15 residues. Germline V gene lookup returns CDR1 KGHSH and CDR2 LQKENI. CDR3 amino acids: CASSPLAGLKETQYF. CDR3 nucleotide sequence: TGTGCCAGCTCACCGTTGGCGGGGCTAAAAGAGACCCAGTACTTC.

CDR3 amino acids: CASSFLDGSYGYTF. CDR3 nucleotide sequence: TGTGCCAGCAGTTTCTTAGATGGCAGCTATGGCTACACCTTC. The V gene is TRBV27, the J gene TRBJ1-2; D not resolved. Trimming left V 3 bases short and J 4 bases short, with 12 bases between. This CDR3 has 14 residues. Germline lookup yields CDR1 MNHEY and CDR2 SMNVEV (reference sequence).

This chain joins TRBV28 and TRBJ1-5; D is perhaps TRBD1 (5 bases). This CDR3 contains 14 residues. Germline CDR1 is MDHEN and CDR2 is SYDVKM. V was clipped by 3 bases and J by 4 bases, with 10 bases between them. The CDR3 loop is CASSLAGENQPQHF. The CDR3, as DNA: TGTGCCAGCAGTTTGGCGGGGGAAAATCAGCCCCAGCATTTT.

The chain has TRBV10-3 and TRBJ2-3, with 10 positions matching TRBD2. This CDR3 has 15 residues. Unmatched junction bases numbered 4, after V lost 3 bases and J lost 4 bases. Germline V gene sequence: CDR1 ENHRY, CDR2 SYGVKD. The CDR3 protein is CAISDTSGTSDTQYF. DNA of the CDR3: TGTGCCATCAGTGATACTAGCGGGACTTCAGATACGCAGTATTTT.

J is TRBJ2-5 and V is TRBV7-2; no reliable D call. The CDR3 runs to 13 residues. CDR1 and CDR2 (germline): SGHTA, FQGNSA. V was shortened by 5 bases and J by 4 bases, with 11 bases between the two germline ends. The CDR3 region is CASSPRSGETQYF. In DNA form, the CDR3 reads TGTGCCAGCAGCCCCCGATCAGGAGAGACCCAGTACTTC.

This clone has more than one count but fewer than ten. The chain combines TRBV6-5 with TRBJ2-5, with D perhaps matching TRBD1 (7 bases). Per the germline V gene, CDR1 is MNHEY and CDR2 is SVGAGI. V was clipped by 2 bases and J by 2 bases, with 12 bases between them. The CDR3 has 15 amino acids. CDR3 coding DNA: TGTGCCAGCAGTTACGGAGGGACAGCGCAAGAGACCCAGTACTTC. Protein product: CASSYGGTAQETQYF.

This chain uses TRBV7-6 with TRBJ2-7; either TRBD1 or TRBD2 may supply D (5 bases each). CDR3 length: 13 amino acids. Trimming took off 1 base at V and 7 bases at J, with 11 bases between the two ends. CDR1 SGHVS and CDR2 FNYEAQ come from the germline V gene. CDR3 sequence reads: CASSLGGPGEQYF. The CDR3 DNA follows: TGTGCCAGCAGCTTAGGGGGCCCGGGGGAGCAGTACTTC.

This clone has just one count. V gene TRBV11-3 combines with J gene TRBJ2-1; 11 bases agree with TRBD2. The V gene end was trimmed by 5 bases and the J gene end by 6 bases; junction bases not matched to a gene: 6. The CDR3 sequence is 15 residues long. From germline, CDR1 is SGHNT and CDR2 YENEEA. The DNA for the CDR3 is TGTGCCAGCAGCCCAAGACTAGCGGGACCCAATGAGCAGTTCTTC. It yields the protein CASSPRLAGPNEQFF. The variable domain in full, completed from reference TRBV11-3 and TRBJ2-1, reads EAGVVQSPRYKIIEKKQPVAFWCNPISGHNTLYWYLQNLGQGPELLIRYENEEAVDDSQLPKDRFSAERLKGVDSTLKIQPAELGDSAVYLCASSPRLAGPNEQFFGPGTRLTVL.